These 29 T cell receptor beta chains were sequenced from one sample in a study of blood T cells in healthy people across ages. A J-beta primer mix and a sample-barcoded 5' primer were used in a second PCR of roughly 7 to 12 cycles. Using its own MiXCR run on the 5' RACE reads, TCRdb lists one record per CDR3 protein. The sample carries roughly 1,700,000 distinct CDR3 sequences, about 28% recorded once. Sequenced sample: blood. These receptors came from a woman in her twenties or thirties in good health.

This clonotype was counted between two and nine times. V gene TRBV29-1 combines with J gene TRBJ2-3, with D perhaps TRBD1 (6 bases). Trimming pared 3 bases from V and 3 bases from J, leaving 19 bases between. This CDR3 spans 16 amino acids. Germline CDR1 and CDR2: SQVTM and ANQGSEA. The CDR3 region has the DNA TGCAGCGTTGAGCCCCAGGGGAGAGGTAGTACAGATACGCAGTATTTT. Protein: CSVEPQGRGSTDTQYF.

This clonotype has more than one count but fewer than ten. V gene TRBV10-1 combines with J gene TRBJ2-5; D remains unclear. V gave up 3 bases and J gave up 1 base, with 9 bases separating them. This CDR3 is built from 14 residues. Germline CDR1 and CDR2: WNHNN and SYGVQD (reference sequence). In nucleotides, the CDR3 is TGCGCCAGCAGTGACCGCCGGACCCAAGAGACCCAGTACTTC. Translating it yields CASSDRRTQETQYF.

There are a few counts of this clonotype. The V call is TRBV24-1, the J call TRBJ2-5; D perhaps matches TRBD1 (5 bases). The V end lost 7 bases, the J end lost 1 base, and 9 bases lay between the germline ends. Germline CDR1 and CDR2: KGHDR and SFDVKD. The CDR3 runs 13 residues. CDR3 sequence reads: CATRSDTQETQYF. In nucleotides, the CDR3 is TGTGCCACCAGGTCGGACACCCAAGAGACCCAGTACTTC.

The chain is built from TRBV4-1 and TRBJ1-5; D is unclear. V dropped 1 base and J dropped 9 bases, with 7 bases sitting between them. CDR1 is MGHRA and CDR2 is YSYEKL in the germline V gene. The CDR3 consists of 12 residues. CDR3 sequence: CASSQGPGPQHF. The CDR3 DNA follows: TGCGCCAGCAGCCAAGGCCCGGGGCCCCAGCATTTT.

The genes are TRBV2 and TRBJ2-1, with D possibly TRBD1 on 5 matching bases. CDR3 length equals 13 residues. The germline V gene encodes CDR1 SNHLY and CDR2 FYNNEI. CDR3 sequence reads: CAGTPQVYNEQFF. The DNA for the CDR3 is TGTGCGGGAACACCACAGGTCTACAATGAGCAGTTCTTC.

The sample holds a few counts of this clonotype. This CDR3 reads CASSVLGTGGYEQYF. CDR3 nucleotides: TGTGCCAGCAGCGTCCTCGGGACAGGTGGATACGAGCAGTACTTC. The V call is TRBV7-6, the J call TRBJ2-7; 8 bases align to TRBD1. This CDR3 comprises 15 residues. Germline lookup yields CDR1 SGHVS and CDR2 FNYEAQ. V lost 5 bases, J lost 4 bases, and 10 bases stayed unmatched.

This clonotype was observed at least ten times. The rearrangement joins TRBV29-1 to TRBJ2-7, with 9 bases matching TRBD1. Germline-derived CDR1 and CDR2 are SQVTM and ANQGSEA. CDR3 length equals 13 residues. V lost 7 bases and J lost 4; bases outside the gene matches: 8. Here the CDR3 DNA reads TGCAGCGCCATGGGACAGGGCGAGTACGAGCAGTACTTC. It yields the protein CSAMGQGEYEQYF.

The J gene is TRBJ1-2, the V gene TRBV12-3 or TRBV12-4; TRBD1 might be the D (5 bases). The CDR3 is made up of 12 amino acids. The ends were cut back, 7 bases at V and 4 bases at J, with 10 bases in the middle. Written as DNA, the CDR3 is TGTGCCAGCACCCGGGGCTTCTATGGCTACACCTTC. Amino acids: CASTRGFYGYTF.

This clonotype was recorded a few times. V is TRBV28 and J is TRBJ2-1; TRBD1 agrees at 11 bases. This CDR3 comprises 14 residues. CDR1 and CDR2 from the germline V gene are MDHEN and SYDVKM. The V segment lost 6 bases and the J segment 12 bases; nucleotides outside the gene matches: 10. CDR3 residues: CASRGDRGVGRQFF. Here the CDR3 DNA reads TGTGCCAGCAGGGGGGACAGGGGGGTGGGGAGGCAGTTCTTC.

This sequence joins TRBV5-1 and TRBJ1-1, with a possible D match to TRBD1 (5 bases). V dropped 1 base and J dropped 3 bases, with 16 bases sitting between them. The CDR3 is made up of 16 amino acids. Germline CDR1 reads SGHRS; CDR2 reads YFSETQ. The CDR3 DNA reads as TGCGCCAGCAGCTTGAATCCAGGGCAGGAATACACTGAAGCTTTCTTT. The encoded protein is CASSLNPGQEYTEAFF.

As to this clonotype: A read error is possible here, since a much larger clone lies one base away. V usage is TRBV5-1 and J usage is TRBJ1-2, with a possible D match to TRBD1 (5 bases). CDR3 length: 13 amino acids. The V and J ends lost 2 bases and 4 bases respectively, with 9 bases between them. CDR1 SGHRS and CDR2 YFSETQ come from the germline V gene. The CDR3 DNA follows: TGCGCCAGCAGCTTCCGGGACGGCTATGGCTACACCTTC. As protein: CASSFRDGYGYTF. The complete variable domain, with remaining parts taken from reference TRBV5-1 and TRBJ1-2, reads KAGVTQTPRYLIKTRGQQVTLSCSPISGHRSVSWYQQTPGQGLQFLFEYFSETQRNKGNFPGRFSGRQFSNSRSEMNVSTLELGDSALYLCASSFRDGYGYTFGSGTRLTVV.

This clonotype was counted between two and nine times. This sequence joins TRBV5-5 and TRBJ2-7; the D gene could be TRBD1 or TRBD2 (5 bases each). Germline V gives CDR1 SGHKS, CDR2 YYEKEE (reference sequence). The V end was cut by 3 bases, the J end by 7 bases, with 29 bases between. This CDR3 region has 18 residues. The CDR3 bases are TGTGCCAGCAGCTGGAATCATGGCTTGGGACGACGGGCAAGGGAGCAGTACTTC. Protein: CASSWNHGLGRRAREQYF.

This clonotype was seen a handful of times. V and J are TRBV4-1 and TRBJ1-6, with 9 positions matching TRBD1. This CDR3 is built from 16 residues. Germline V gives CDR1 MGHRA, CDR2 YSYEKL. J lost 4 bases, V lost 7 bases, and 8 bases had no gene match. Here the CDR3 reads CASTPGQGDYNSPLHF. In DNA form, the CDR3 reads TGCGCCAGCACACCGGGACAGGGCGATTATAATTCACCCCTCCACTTT.

The J gene is TRBJ2-7, the V gene TRBV20-1; D may match TRBD1 or TRBD2 (6 bases each). Germline-derived CDR1 and CDR2 are DFQATT and SNEGSKA (reference sequence). The CDR3 sequence is 12 residues long. The V end lost 6 bases, the J end lost 6 bases, and 15 bases lay between the germline ends. For the CDR3, the DNA is TGCAGTGCGCCTCTTGGGGGGCTCGAGCAGTACTTC. It encodes CSAPLGGLEQYF.

This clonotype was detected a few times. This sequence joins TRBV20-1 and TRBJ2-3, with D perhaps being TRBD1 or TRBD2 (5 bases each). Trimming stripped 6 bases from V and 6 bases from J, with 19 bases between. CDR3 length: 14 amino acids. Germline V gives CDR1 DFQATT, CDR2 SNEGSKA (reference sequence). CDR3 protein: CSASHDRGPDTQYF. The CDR3 nucleotides are TGCAGTGCCAGCCACGATCGGGGCCCGGATACGCAGTATTTT.

This clonotype was seen a handful of times. The chain has TRBV27 and TRBJ2-7; D might be TRBD1 (6 bases). Germline V lookup: CDR1 MNHEY, CDR2 SMNVEV (reference sequence). V lost 4 bases and J lost 5, with 18 bases in between. The CDR3 length is 15 residues. In DNA, the CDR3 is TGTGCCAGCAGTTCAACAGGGCTCGCGCGGGACGAGCAGTACTTC. It specifies CASSSTGLARDEQYF.

Note on this clonotype: Since a much larger clone is just one base distant, this may be a read error. This chain connects TRBV12-3 or TRBV12-4 to TRBJ2-7, with D hard to call. V was pared by 2 bases and J by 8 bases, with 7 bases between. This CDR3 has 11 residues. CDR3 residues: CASSLWAKQYF. For the CDR3, the DNA is TGTGCCAGCAGTTTATGGGCAAAGCAGTACTTC.

V is TRBV7-2 and J is TRBJ2-1, with 11 bases aligning to TRBD2. Germline V gives CDR1 SGHTA, CDR2 FQGNSA. The CDR3 loop spans 17 amino acids. Unmatched junction bases numbered 12, after V lost 3 bases and J lost 8 bases. The CDR3: CASSFVSSSGGRYEQFF. The CDR3 region has the DNA TGTGCCAGCAGCTTTGTGTCTTCTAGCGGGGGGCGTTATGAGCAGTTCTTC. The complete variable domain, with remaining parts taken from reference TRBV7-2 and TRBJ2-1, reads GAGVSQSPSNKVTEKGKDVELRCDPISGHTALYWYRQSLGQGLEFLIYFQGNSAPDKSGLPSDRFSAERTGGSVSTLTIQRTQQEDSAVYLCASSFVSSSGGRYEQFFGPGTRLTVL.

In nucleotides, the CDR3 is TGTGCCAGCGTCAGGCGGGATCCCTTCTACGAGCAGTACTTC. It translates to CASVRRDPFYEQYF. This chain joins TRBV6-2 or TRBV6-3 and TRBJ2-7, with a weak D call TRBD2 (6 bases). Trimming pared 8 bases from V and 3 bases from J, leaving 17 bases between. The germline V gene encodes CDR1 MNHEY and CDR2 SVGEGT. The CDR3 extends over 14 amino acids.

The chain combines TRBV20-1 with TRBJ2-5, with a tentative D call TRBD2 (6 bases). Gene TRBJ2-7 matches the end of the DNA better, so the J call may be wrong. The germline gives CDR1 DFQATT, CDR2 SNEGSKA (reference sequence). CDR3 size: 16 residues. In nucleotides, the CDR3 is TGCAGTGCTAGAACGTCAAGGGGAGGAACGATGTACGAGCAGTACTTC. This translates into CSARTSRGGTMYEQYF.

In its sample, this clonotype was seen a few times. This rearrangement joins TRBV6-1 to TRBJ2-1; 14 bases align to TRBD2. The V gene's germline CDR1 is MNHNS and CDR2 SASEGT. The CDR3 runs 18 residues. V trimming: 5 bases; J trimming: 3 bases; junction bases outside the gene matches: 9. The CDR3 here is CASSPGTSGGSNYNEQFF. DNA for the CDR3: TGTGCCAGCAGTCCAGGGACTAGCGGGGGTTCTAACTACAATGAGCAGTTCTTC.

This chain uses TRBV7-2 with TRBJ1-2; 7 positions match TRBD1. V shed 3 bases, J shed 4 bases, and the junction held 5 bases outside the gene matches. This CDR3 is 14 amino acids long. Per the germline V gene, CDR1 is SGHTA and CDR2 is FQGNSA. As DNA, the CDR3 is TGTGCCAGCAGCTTCGCAGGGGGTGTCTATGGCTACACCTTC. Amino acid sequence: CASSFAGGVYGYTF.

Only a few counts were recorded for this clonotype. V is TRBV18 and J is TRBJ2-7; no reliable D call. Germline CDR1 is KGHSH and CDR2 is LQKENI. CDR3 length: 16 residues. Trimming stripped 0 bases from V and 0 bases from J, with 12 bases between. CDR3 DNA: TGTGCCAGCTCACCACCGGCACCGCATGACTCCTACGAGCAGTACTTC. It encodes CASSPPAPHDSYEQYF.

This clonotype occurred many times. The junction differs from germline at one of its ends, possibly a read error. The genes are TRBV10-1 and TRBJ2-3; 14 bases are shared with TRBD2. This CDR3 has 16 residues. Per germline, CDR1 WNHNN and CDR2 SYGVQD (reference sequence). The CDR3 region has the DNA TGCGCCAGCAGTGTAGGACTAGCGGGAGGTACAGATGCGCAGTATTTT. It codes for CASSVGLAGGTDAQYF.

The J gene is TRBJ2-7, the V gene TRBV28; a possible D gene is TRBD1 (5 bases). The CDR3 loop spans 14 amino acids. V was clipped by 9 bases and J by 0 bases, with 15 bases between them. From germline, CDR1 is MDHEN and CDR2 SYDVKM. The CDR3 coding sequence is TGTGCCAGTCGCCGACAGAGAAGCTCCTACGAGCAGTACTTC. Amino acid sequence: CASRRQRSSYEQYF.

This clonotype was picked up a small number of times. This sequence joins TRBV28 and TRBJ2-7; TRBD2 agrees at 7 bases. The CDR3 is 15 amino acids. CDR1 is MDHEN and CDR2 is SYDVKM in the germline V gene. V lost 8 bases to trimming and J lost 7 bases; unmatched junction nucleotides: 17. The CDR3 region has the DNA TGTGCCAGCGGGGGGGGGACTGGAATTAGAGGGGAGCAGTACTTC. The encoded protein is CASGGGTGIRGEQYF.

In this sample, this clonotype turned up many times. The rearrangement joins TRBV2 to TRBJ2-7; D possibly uses TRBD1 or TRBD2 (6 bases each). Between the trimmed V and J ends, which lost 7 bases and 3 bases, there was a span of 16 bases. Germline CDR1 and CDR2: SNHLY and FYNNEI. This CDR3 is built from 14 residues. The CDR3 loop reads CASNLEGGLYEQYF. CDR3 coding DNA: TGTGCCAGCAACTTAGAGGGGGGCCTCTACGAGCAGTACTTC.

This clonotype was counted only a few times. Mismatch with germline at one junction end may stem from a read error. The chain's CDR3 is CNAPGSGTGELFF. CDR3 nucleotide sequence: TGCAATGCTCCCGGGAGCGGCACCGGGGAGCTGTTTTTT. The chain links TRBV20-1 to TRBJ2-2; D is perhaps TRBD2 (6 bases). The CDR3 is 13 amino acids. CDR1 and CDR2 (germline): DFQATT, SNEGSKA (reference sequence).

This clonotype was counted between two and nine times. The chain recombines TRBV27 with TRBJ2-7; 12 nucleotides line up with TRBD2. The CDR3 length is 14 residues. V trimming: 2 bases; J trimming: 9 bases; junction bases outside the gene matches: 5. Germline CDR1 is MNHEY and CDR2 is SMNVEV (reference sequence). The CDR3 region is CASSLRSSGRAQYF. Written as DNA, the CDR3 is TGTGCCAGCAGTTTAAGGTCTAGCGGGAGGGCGCAGTACTTC.